A selection of T cell receptor beta chains follows, all from one sample in a study of control samples from healthy donors and cancer patients. Using immunoSEQ multiplex PCR, the repertoire was profiled, and TCRdb retains in-frame clones only, with some absent. The sample holds 150,000 or so clones, around 88% seen once. The sequenced material came from blood. These receptors came from a man younger than 35 in good health. The CDR3 runs from the conserved cysteine through the conserved F or W. A D gene is named only where the DNA matches it firmly. Clone sizes are given selectively: once, few, many, or a class where the clone is expanded.

NA	TRBD1	TRBJ2-5	TRBV11-2	TGTGCCAGCAGCCACACTGGACAGGTCCGACAAGAGACCCAGTACTTC	CASSHTGQVRQETQYF
NA	TRBD2	TRBJ2-5	TRBV27	TGTGCCAGCAGTACCATCTCTAGCGGGGCGACTTGGTTAGAGACCCAGTACTTC	CASSTISSGATWLETQYF
NA	NA	TRBJ2-1	TRBV7-2	TGTGCCAGCAGCTTAAAGAAGACAGACGTGAGCTCCTACAATGAGCAGTTCTTC	CASSLKKTDVSSYNEQFF
NA	NA	TRBJ2-2	TRBV25-1	TGTGCCAGCAGTGTTGGAGTGGGGCGCAGCACCGGGGAGCTGTTTTTT	CASSVGVGRSTGELFF
many	NA	TRBJ2-2	TRBV29-1	TGCAGCGCCCGAAGCCCCAGTGACACCGGGGAGCTGTTTTTT	CSARSPSDTGELFF
NA	NA	TRBJ2-3	TRBV6-5	TGTGCCAGCAGAAATACAGGGCAAGATACGCAGTATTTT	CASRNTGQDTQYF
few	TRBD1	TRBJ1-5	TRBV5-6	TGTGCCAGCAGCTTGGGGGACAGGGACAATCAGCCCCAGCATTTT	CASSLGDRDNQPQHF
NA	NA	TRBJ1-3	TRBV6-1	TGTGCCAGCAGTGGTAAGGGTCTGAGCTCTGGAAACACCATATATTTT	CASSGKGLSSGNTIYF
NA	TRBD1	TRBJ1-2	TRBV5-1	TGCGCCAGCAGCTTGACAGGGGAGGACTATGGCTACACCTTC	CASSLTGEDYGYTF
NA	NA	TRBJ2-1	TRBV6-5	TGTGCCAGCAGACTGGACAGAAGCCCCTACAATGAGCAGTTCTTC	CASRLDRSPYNEQFF
once	NA	TRBJ1-2	TRBV28	TGTGCCAGCACCCGACTCCCCCGGGGAAACTATGGCTACACCTTC	CASTRLPRGNYGYTF
NA	TRBD1	TRBJ2-7	TRBV29-1	TGCAGCGTTTTAGAGGGGGCGGGCTACGAGCAGTACTTC	CSVLEGAGYEQYF
NA	TRBD2	TRBJ2-2	TRBV14	TGTGCCAGCAGCCCAAATTTAGCGGGGGACAGCACCGGGGAGCTGTTTTTT	CASSPNLAGDSTGELFF
NA	TRBD1	TRBJ1-2	TRBV5-6	TGTGCCAGCACCAAGGGACAGGTAAACTATGGCTACACCTTC	CASTKGQVNYGYTF
few	NA	TRBJ2-1	TRBV5-1	TGCGCCAGCAGCTGGGGGACAACGAACAATGAGCAGTTCTTC	CASSWGTTNNEQFF
NA	NA	TRBJ1-1	TRBV6-6	TGTGCCAGCAGTCCCACAGGGCGGGGGACTGAAGCTTTCTTT	CASSPTGRGTEAFF
NA	NA	TRBJ2-3	TRBV12-3/TRBV12-4	TGTGCCAGCAGTTTAACGAGGAATACGCAGTATTTT	CASSLTRNTQYF
NA	NA	TRBJ1-5	TRBV28	TGTGCCAGCTTAGGACTGGATCAGCCCCAGCATTTT	CASLGLDQPQHF
once	NA	TRBJ1-2	TRBV9	TGTGCCAGCAGCAAAGGACAACTATATGGCTACACCTTC	CASSKGQLYGYTF
few	NA	TRBJ2-2	TRBV6-1	TGTGCCAGCAGTGATCTTGGTGGGGGTCCCGGGGAGCTGTTTTTT	CASSDLGGGPGELFF
NA	TRBD2	TRBJ2-7	TRBV7-9	TGTGCCAGCGAACGGGAGGGGCGGAATTACGAGCAGTACTTC	CASEREGRNYEQYF
NA	TRBD2	TRBJ2-5	TRBV11-2	TGTGCCAGCAGCTTAGGTTGGGGGACTAGCGGGGACCAAGAGACCCAGTACTTC	CASSLGWGTSGDQETQYF